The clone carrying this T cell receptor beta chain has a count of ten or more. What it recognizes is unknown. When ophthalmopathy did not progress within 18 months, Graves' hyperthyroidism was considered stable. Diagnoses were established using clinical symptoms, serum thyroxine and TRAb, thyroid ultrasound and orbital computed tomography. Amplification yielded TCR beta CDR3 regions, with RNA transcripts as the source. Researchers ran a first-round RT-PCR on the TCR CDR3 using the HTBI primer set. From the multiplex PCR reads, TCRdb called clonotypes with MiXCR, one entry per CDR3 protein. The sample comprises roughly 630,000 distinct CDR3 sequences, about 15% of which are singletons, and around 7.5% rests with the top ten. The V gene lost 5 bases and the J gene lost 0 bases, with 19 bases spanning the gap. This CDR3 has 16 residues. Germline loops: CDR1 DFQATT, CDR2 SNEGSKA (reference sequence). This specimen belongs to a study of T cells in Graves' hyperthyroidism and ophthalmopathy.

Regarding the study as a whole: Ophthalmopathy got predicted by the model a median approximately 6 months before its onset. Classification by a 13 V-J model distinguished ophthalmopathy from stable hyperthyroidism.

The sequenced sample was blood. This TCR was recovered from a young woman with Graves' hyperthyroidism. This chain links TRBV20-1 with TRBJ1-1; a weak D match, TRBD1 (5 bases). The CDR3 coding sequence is TGCAGTGCTCGCCCAAACGGGGGAGGGGTGAACACTGAAGCTTTCTTT. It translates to CSARPNGGGVNTEAFF.